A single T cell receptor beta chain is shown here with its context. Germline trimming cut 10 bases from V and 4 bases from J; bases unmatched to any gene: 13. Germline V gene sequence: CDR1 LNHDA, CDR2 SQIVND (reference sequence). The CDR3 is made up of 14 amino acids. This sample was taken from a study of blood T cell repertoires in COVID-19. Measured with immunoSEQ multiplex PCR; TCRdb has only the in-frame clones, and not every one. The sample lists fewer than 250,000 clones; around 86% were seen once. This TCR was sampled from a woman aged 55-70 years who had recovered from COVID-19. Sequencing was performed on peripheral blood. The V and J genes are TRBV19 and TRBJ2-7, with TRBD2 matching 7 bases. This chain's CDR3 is CATRDGGSRYEQYF. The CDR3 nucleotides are TGTGCCACCCGTGATGGCGGGAGCCGGTACGAGCAGTACTTC.